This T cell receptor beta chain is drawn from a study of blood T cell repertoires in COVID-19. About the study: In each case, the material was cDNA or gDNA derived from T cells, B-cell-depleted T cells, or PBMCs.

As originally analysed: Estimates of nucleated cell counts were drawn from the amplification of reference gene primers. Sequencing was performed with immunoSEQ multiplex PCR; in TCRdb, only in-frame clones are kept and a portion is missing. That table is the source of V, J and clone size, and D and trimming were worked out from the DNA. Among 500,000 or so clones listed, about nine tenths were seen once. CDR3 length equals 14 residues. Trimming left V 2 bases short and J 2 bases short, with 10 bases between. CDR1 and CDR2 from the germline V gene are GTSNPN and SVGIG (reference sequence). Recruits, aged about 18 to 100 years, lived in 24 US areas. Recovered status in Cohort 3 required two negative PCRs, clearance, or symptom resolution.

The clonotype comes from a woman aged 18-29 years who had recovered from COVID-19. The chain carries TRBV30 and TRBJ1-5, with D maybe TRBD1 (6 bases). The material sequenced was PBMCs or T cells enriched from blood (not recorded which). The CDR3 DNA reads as TGTGCCTGGAGTTCAGGGGTGGGCAATCAGCCCCAGCATTTT. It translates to CAWSSGVGNQPQHF.